This T cell receptor beta chain was captured in a study of blood T cell repertoires in COVID-19. Study at large: Acute and convalescent COVID-19 samples came from the United States, Italy and Spain. T cells, B-cell-depleted T cells, or PBMCs supplied cDNA or gDNA.

Methods used by the authors: Reference gene primer amplification in the assay estimated nucleated cell counts. Sequencing was performed with immunoSEQ multiplex PCR; in TCRdb, only in-frame clones are kept and a portion is missing. V and J calls and clone size follow that table, whereas D and trimming were derived from the DNA. This sample has tens of thousands of clones, with less than 85% found just once. Germline assignment: CDR1 SGHTA and CDR2 FQGNSA. CDR3 length equals 18 residues. V was cut by 1 base and J by 3 bases, with 21 bases left in between. Specimen: peripheral blood. The clonotype was recovered from a human donor in a cohort sampled during active COVID-19. The chain uses TRBV7-2 and TRBJ1-2, with unresolved D. In DNA, the CDR3 is TGTGCCAGCAGCTTAGATTCCCCGGGTCCAACGAGGGACTATGGCTACACCTTC. The encoded protein is CASSLDSPGPTRDYGYTF.